Listed below are T cell receptor beta chains from one sample, sequenced in a study of blood T cell repertoires in COVID-19. Repertoires were generated with immunoSEQ multiplex PCR, while TCRdb's copy carries only in-frame clones and drops some. The sample lists about 250,000 clones, 83% occurring once. The sample taken for sequencing was PBMCs or T cells enriched from blood (not recorded which). The receptor source for this set is a woman aged 40 to 50 who had been exposed to COVID-19. Both conserved end residues are part of each CDR3. D genes are given only for firm matches. Where a row states a size, it is once, few, many or the class of an expanded clone; other rows omit it.

j_call d_call clone_size v_call cdr3_nt cdr3_aa
TRBJ1-5 TRBD1 . TRBV6-5 TGTGCCAGCAGCCGACAGGGCTACAATCAGCCCCAGCATTTT CASSRQGYNQPQHF
TRBJ1-2 . . TRBV28 TGTGCCAGCAGTTTAGGGGGCTCAGGCTATGGCTACACCTTC CASSLGGSGYGYTF
TRBJ1-4 . . TRBV9 TGTGCCAGCGGGACACAACCAACTAATGAAAAACTGTTTTTT CASGTQPTNEKLFF
TRBJ1-1 . . TRBV7-2 TGTGCCAGCAGCTTAGGGCGGGAAGCTGAAGCTTTCTTT CASSLGREAEAFF
TRBJ1-6 . . TRBV28 TGTGCCAGCAAGAGGAGCTGGTCCTATAATTCACCCCTCCACTTT CASKRSWSYNSPLHF
TRBJ2-3 TRBD1 . TRBV18 TGTGCCAGCTCACCACCGCTCACTGACAGGGGTTCGCCAGATACGCAGTATTTT CASSPPLTDRGSPDTQYF
TRBJ1-5 . few TRBV7-2 TGTGCCAGCAGCTTTACAGGATCTAGCAATCAGCCCCAGCATTTT CASSFTGSSNQPQHF
TRBJ1-1 . . TRBV29-1 TGCAGCGTTGGAGGGGAGGGAGCTGAAGCTTTCTTT CSVGGEGAEAFF
TRBJ2-7 . . TRBV6-5 TGTGCCAGCAGTTACTCGGGGCAGGGGAATGAGCAGTACTTC CASSYSGQGNEQYF
TRBJ2-5 TRBD2 . TRBV2 TGTGCCAGCAGTGCGCGGGGGAGCGAGACCCAGTACTTC CASSARGSETQYF
TRBJ1-1 . . TRBV10-3 TGTGCCATCAGTGAGTCCACAGTGAACACTGAAGCTTTCTTT CAISESTVNTEAFF
TRBJ2-2 . . TRBV3-1/TRBV3-2 TGTGCCAGCAGCCTACGCGTCGACACCGGGGAGCTGTTTTTT CASSLRVDTGELFF
TRBJ2-1 . few TRBV5-1 TGCGCCAGCAGCGTGGCTTACAATGAGCAGTTCTTC CASSVAYNEQFF
TRBJ1-3 . . TRBV6-5 TGTGCCAGCAGTCTACGGGTCTCTGGAAACACCATATATTTT CASSLRVSGNTIYF
TRBJ2-5 . . TRBV3-1/TRBV3-2 TGTGCCAGCAGCCCCACGACAGGGAGGGAGACCCAGTACTTC CASSPTTGRETQYF
TRBJ1-4 . . TRBV5-1 TGCGCCAGCAGCCCCGAAGGAGGTGAAAAACTGTTTTTT CASSPEGGEKLFF
TRBJ1-4 TRBD1 once TRBV29-1 TGCAGCGTACGACAGGGAGGTACGGAAAAACTGTTTTTT CSVRQGGTEKLFF
TRBJ1-3 TRBD1 . TRBV7-9 TGTGCCAGCAGCACCCGGGACAGGGAAGATGGAAACACCATATATTTT CASSTRDREDGNTIYF
TRBJ1-1 TRBD1 . TRBV10-3 TGTGCCGCCCGGGACAGCGCGAACACTGAAGCTTTCTTT CAARDSANTEAFF
TRBJ2-7 TRBD1 . TRBV3-1/TRBV3-2 TGTGCCAGCAGCCAATCCGGGACAGGGTGGAACGAGCAGTACTTC CASSQSGTGWNEQYF
TRBJ2-2 . many TRBV19 TGTGCCAGTAGTTCCCTCCGGACAGTCCCCTCCGGGGAGCTGTTTTTT CASSSLRTVPSGELFF
TRBJ2-2 TRBD1 . TRBV10-3 TGTGCCATCCTGGACCCGGGACAGAGGAACACCGGGGAGCTGTTTTTT CAILDPGQRNTGELFF
TRBJ2-7 TRBD1 . TRBV2 TGTGCCAGCAGCTACCGGGACAGGGCGGGCGAGCAGTACTTC CASSYRDRAGEQYF
TRBJ1-5 . . TRBV6-7 TGTGCCAGCAGTACCACAGCGGTCCGGAGTCAGCCCCAGCATTTT CASSTTAVRSQPQHF
TRBJ2-2 . . TRBV7-3 TGTGCCAGCAGCGACGAGACAGGCACCGGGGAGCTGTTTTTT CASSDETGTGELFF
TRBJ1-4 TRBD1 . TRBV5-5 TGTGCCAGCAGCTTGGGGACAGGGGGCGTCAGTGAAAAACTGTTTTTT CASSLGTGGVSEKLFF
TRBJ2-5 . . TRBV27 TGTGCCAGCAGTTTGAGTTTACAAGAGACCCAGTACTTC CASSLSLQETQYF
TRBJ1-1 TRBD1 . TRBV7-2 TGTGCCAGCAGCTTATGGGACAGACCCTTGAACACTGAAGCTTTCTTT CASSLWDRPLNTEAFF
TRBJ1-2 . . TRBV27 TGTGCCAGCAGTTTCTCAGGGAATGGCTACACCTTC CASSFSGNGYTF
TRBJ1-3 TRBD1 . TRBV18 TGTGCCAGCTCACCGACAGGGGTCTCTGGAAACACCATATATTTT CASSPTGVSGNTIYF
TRBJ2-1 TRBD2 . TRBV4-1 TGCGCCAGCAGCCAAGATCGGGCTAGCGGGGTTACGGGGAGCAATGAGCAGTTCTTC CASSQDRASGVTGSNEQFF
TRBJ2-7 TRBD2 . TRBV28 TGTGCCAGCAGTTTCCCATCGGCGCGGTCGGGGGGACTTGACTACGAGCAGTACTTC CASSFPSARSGGLDYEQYF
TRBJ1-1 TRBD1 . TRBV9 TGTGCCAGCAGCGTAGCTAGTGGGACAGGGTCGAACACTGAAGCTTTCTTT CASSVASGTGSNTEAFF
TRBJ2-1 TRBD1 . TRBV5-1 TGCGCCAGCAGCTTACGCCGGGACAGGGGAGGAAATGAGCAGTTCTTC CASSLRRDRGGNEQFF
TRBJ1-2 . . TRBV5-8 TGTGCCAGCAGCTTGGGGCAAACCTATGGCTACACCTTC CASSLGQTYGYTF
TRBJ2-2 TRBD2 . TRBV3-1/TRBV3-2 TGTGCCAGCAGCCAATTCCCGCGGGGGGTTGGCGGGGAGCTGTTTTTT CASSQFPRGVGGELFF